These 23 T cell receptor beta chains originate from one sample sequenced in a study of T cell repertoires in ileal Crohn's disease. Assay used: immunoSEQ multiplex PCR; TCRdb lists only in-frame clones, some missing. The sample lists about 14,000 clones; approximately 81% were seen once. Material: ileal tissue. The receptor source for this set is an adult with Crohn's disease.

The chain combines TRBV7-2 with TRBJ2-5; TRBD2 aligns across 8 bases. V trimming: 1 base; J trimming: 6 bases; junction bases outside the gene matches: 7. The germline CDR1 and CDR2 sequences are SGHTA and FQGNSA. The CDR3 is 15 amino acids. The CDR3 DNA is TGTGCCAGCAGCTTAGAAGCGGGAGCTTTGCAGACCCAGTACTTC. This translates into CASSLEAGALQTQYF. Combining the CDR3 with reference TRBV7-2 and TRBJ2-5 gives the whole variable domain GAGVSQSPSNKVTEKGKDVELRCDPISGHTALYWYRQSLGQGLEFLIYFQGNSAPDKSGLPSDRFSAERTGGSVSTLTIQRTQQEDSAVYLCASSLEAGALQTQYFGPGTRLLVL.

The CDR3 protein is CASSADRTLAKNIQYF. The CDR3 DNA reads TGTGCCAGCAGTGCCGACAGGACTCTAGCCAAAAACATTCAGTACTTC. The chain is built from TRBV2 and TRBJ2-4, with a tentative D call TRBD1 (6 bases). V was clipped by 4 bases and J by 0 bases, with 13 bases between them. CDR3 length equals 16 residues. CDR1 and CDR2 (germline): SNHLY, FYNNEI. The full variable domain, completed using reference TRBV2 and TRBJ2-4, is EPEVTQTPSHQVTQMGQEVILRCVPISNHLYFYWYRQILGQKVEFLVSFYNNEISEKSEIFDDQFSVERPDGSNFTLKIRSTKLEDSAMYFCASSADRTLAKNIQYFGAGTRLSVL.

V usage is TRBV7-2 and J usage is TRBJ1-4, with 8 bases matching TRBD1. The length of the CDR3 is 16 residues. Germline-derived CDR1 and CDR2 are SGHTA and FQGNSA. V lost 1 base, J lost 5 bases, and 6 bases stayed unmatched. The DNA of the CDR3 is TGTGCCAGCAGCTTAGGCAGCCGGACAGGGAATGAAAAACTGTTTTTT. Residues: CASSLGSRTGNEKLFF.

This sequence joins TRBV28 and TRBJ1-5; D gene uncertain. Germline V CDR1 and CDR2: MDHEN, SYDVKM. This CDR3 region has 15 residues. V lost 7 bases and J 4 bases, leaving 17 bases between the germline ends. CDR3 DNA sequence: TGTGCCAGCACCCCCCCGGTGGGCAGTAATCAGCCCCAGCATTTT. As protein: CASTPPVGSNQPQHF.

CDR3 loop: CASSLGIGLDRGPEQYF. In DNA, the CDR3 is TGTGCCAGCAGCTTAGGGATTGGGTTGGACAGGGGGCCCGAGCAGTACTTC. The chain uses TRBV7-2 and TRBJ2-7; 11 nucleotides align to TRBD1. With 1 base clipped from V and 6 bases from J, the junction kept 11 bases outside the gene matches. This CDR3 contains 17 residues. Germline V gene data show CDR1 as SGHTA and CDR2 as FQGNSA.

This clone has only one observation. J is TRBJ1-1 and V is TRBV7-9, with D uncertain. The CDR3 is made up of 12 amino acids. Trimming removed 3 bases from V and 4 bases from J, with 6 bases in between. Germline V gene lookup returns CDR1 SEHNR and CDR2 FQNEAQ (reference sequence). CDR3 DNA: TGTGCCAGCAGCTTCACAGTCACTGAAGCTTTCTTT. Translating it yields CASSFTVTEAFF.

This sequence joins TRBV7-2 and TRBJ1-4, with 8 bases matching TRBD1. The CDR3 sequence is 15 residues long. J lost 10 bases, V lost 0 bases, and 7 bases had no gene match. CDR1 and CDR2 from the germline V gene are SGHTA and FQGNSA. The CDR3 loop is CASSLATGVVGKLFF. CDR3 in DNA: TGTGCCAGCAGCTTAGCGACAGGGGTTGTTGGAAAACTGTTTTTT.

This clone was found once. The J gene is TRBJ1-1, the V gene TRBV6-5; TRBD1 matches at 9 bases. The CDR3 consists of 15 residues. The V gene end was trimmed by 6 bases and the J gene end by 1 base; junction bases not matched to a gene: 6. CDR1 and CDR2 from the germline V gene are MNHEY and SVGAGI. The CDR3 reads CASSDMGQGNTEAFF. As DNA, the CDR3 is TGTGCCAGCAGCGATATGGGACAGGGGAACACTGAAGCTTTCTTT.

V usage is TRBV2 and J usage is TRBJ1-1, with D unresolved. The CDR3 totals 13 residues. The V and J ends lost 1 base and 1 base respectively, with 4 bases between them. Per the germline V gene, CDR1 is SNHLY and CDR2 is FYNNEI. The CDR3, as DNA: TGTGCCAGCAGTGAAGGCAGGAACACTGAAGCTTTCTTT. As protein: CASSEGRNTEAFF.

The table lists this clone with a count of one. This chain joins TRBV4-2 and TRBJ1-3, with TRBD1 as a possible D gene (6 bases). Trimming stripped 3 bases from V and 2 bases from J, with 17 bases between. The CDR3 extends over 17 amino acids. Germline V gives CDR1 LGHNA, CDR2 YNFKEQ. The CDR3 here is CASSQGERGGTGNTIYF. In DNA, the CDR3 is TGTGCCAGCAGCCAGGGGGAAAGAGGGGGTACTGGAAACACCATATATTTT.

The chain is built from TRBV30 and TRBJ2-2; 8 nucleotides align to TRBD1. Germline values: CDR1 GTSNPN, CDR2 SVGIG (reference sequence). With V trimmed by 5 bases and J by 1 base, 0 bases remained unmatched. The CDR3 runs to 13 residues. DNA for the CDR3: TGTGCCTGGGGGACAGGGAACACCGGGGAGCTGTTTTTT. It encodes CAWGTGNTGELFF.

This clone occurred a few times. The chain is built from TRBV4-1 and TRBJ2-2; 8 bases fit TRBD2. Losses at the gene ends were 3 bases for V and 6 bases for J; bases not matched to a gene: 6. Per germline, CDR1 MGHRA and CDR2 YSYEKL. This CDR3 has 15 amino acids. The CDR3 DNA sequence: TGCGCCAGCAGCCATGTAGCGGGAACACCCGGGGAGCTGTTTTTT. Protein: CASSHVAGTPGELFF.

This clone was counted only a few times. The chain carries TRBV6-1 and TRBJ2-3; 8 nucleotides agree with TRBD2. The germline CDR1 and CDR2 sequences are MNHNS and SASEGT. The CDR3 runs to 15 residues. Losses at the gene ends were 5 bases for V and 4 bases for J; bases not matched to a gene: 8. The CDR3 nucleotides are TGTGCCAGCAGTACCGGGACTAGTGGAGCAGATACGCAGTATTTT. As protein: CASSTGTSGADTQYF.

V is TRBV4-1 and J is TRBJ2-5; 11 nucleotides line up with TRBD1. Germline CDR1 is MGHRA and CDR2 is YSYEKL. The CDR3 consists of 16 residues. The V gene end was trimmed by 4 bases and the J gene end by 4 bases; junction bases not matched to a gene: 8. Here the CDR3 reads CASSPPGGTGGETQYF. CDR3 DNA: TGCGCCAGCAGCCCACCTGGGGGGACAGGGGGAGAGACCCAGTACTTC.

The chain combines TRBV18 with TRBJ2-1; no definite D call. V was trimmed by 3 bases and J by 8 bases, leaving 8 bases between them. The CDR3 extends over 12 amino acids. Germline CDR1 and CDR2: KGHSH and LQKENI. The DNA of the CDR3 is TGTGCCAGCTCACCCCAGGTCCATGAGCAGTTCTTC. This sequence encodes CASSPQVHEQFF.

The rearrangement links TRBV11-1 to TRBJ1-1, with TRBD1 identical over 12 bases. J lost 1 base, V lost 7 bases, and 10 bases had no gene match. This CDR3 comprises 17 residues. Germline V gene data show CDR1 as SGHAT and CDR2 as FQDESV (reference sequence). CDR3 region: CASTRWGQGAKNTEAFF. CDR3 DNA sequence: TGTGCCAGCACCCGGTGGGGACAGGGGGCGAAGAACACTGAAGCTTTCTTT.

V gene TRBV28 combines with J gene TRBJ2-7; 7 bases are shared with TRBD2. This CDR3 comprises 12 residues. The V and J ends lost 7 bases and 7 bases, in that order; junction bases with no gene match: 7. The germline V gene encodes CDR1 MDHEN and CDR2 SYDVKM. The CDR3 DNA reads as TGTGCCAGCACCCCTCGGGGGGAAGAGCAGTACTTC. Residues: CASTPRGEEQYF.

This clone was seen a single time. CDR3: CASSLLGLAVGGTQYF. In DNA, the CDR3 is TGTGCCAGCAGCCTCCTTGGACTAGCTGTCGGGGGGACCCAGTACTTC. The chain combines TRBV7-2 with TRBJ2-5; 8 bases fit TRBD2. CDR1 and CDR2 from the germline V gene are SGHTA and FQGNSA. CDR3 size: 16 residues. V lost 5 bases to trimming and J lost 7 bases; unmatched junction nucleotides: 15.

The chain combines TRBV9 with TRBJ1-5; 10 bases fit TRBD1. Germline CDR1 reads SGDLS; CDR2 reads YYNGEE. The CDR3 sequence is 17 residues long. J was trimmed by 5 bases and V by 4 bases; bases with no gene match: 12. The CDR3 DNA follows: TGTGCCAGCAGCTCCGGGACAGGGGCGAGAGGGGATCAGCCCCAGCATTTT. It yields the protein CASSSGTGARGDQPQHF. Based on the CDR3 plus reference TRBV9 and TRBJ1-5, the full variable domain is DSGVTQTPKHLITATGQRVTLRCSPRSGDLSVYWYQQSLDQGLQFLIQYYNGEERAKGNILERFSAQQFPDLHSELNLSSLELGDSALYFCASSSGTGARGDQPQHFGDGTRLSIL.

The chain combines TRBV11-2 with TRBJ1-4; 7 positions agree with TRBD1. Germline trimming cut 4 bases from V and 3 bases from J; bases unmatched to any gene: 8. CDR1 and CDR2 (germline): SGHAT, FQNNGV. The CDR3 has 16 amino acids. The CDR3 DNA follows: TGTGCCAGCAGCTCTTCTCGACAGGGAGCTAATGAAAAACTGTTTTTT. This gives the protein CASSSSRQGANEKLFF.

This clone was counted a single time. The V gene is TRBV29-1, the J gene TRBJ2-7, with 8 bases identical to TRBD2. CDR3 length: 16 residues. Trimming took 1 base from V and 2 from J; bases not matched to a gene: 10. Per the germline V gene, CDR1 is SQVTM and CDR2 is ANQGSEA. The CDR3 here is CSVEGSSGGFAYEQYF. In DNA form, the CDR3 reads TGCAGCGTTGAAGGGAGTTCGGGGGGGTTCGCCTACGAGCAGTACTTC.

In DNA, the CDR3 is TGTGCCAGCAGTGAACGGATATTGGCGGCAGATACGCAGTATTTT. Translation gives CASSERILAADTQYF. J is TRBJ2-3 and V is TRBV2; D is uncertain. The CDR3 covers 15 residues. The V gene lost 2 bases and the J gene lost 4 bases, with 13 bases spanning the gap. The germline V gene has CDR1 SNHLY and CDR2 FYNNEI.

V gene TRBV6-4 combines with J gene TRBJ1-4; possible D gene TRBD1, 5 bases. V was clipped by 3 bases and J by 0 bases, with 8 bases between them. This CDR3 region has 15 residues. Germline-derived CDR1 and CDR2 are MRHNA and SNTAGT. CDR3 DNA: TGTGCCAGCAGTGATCAGGGCACAACTAATGAAAAACTGTTTTTT. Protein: CASSDQGTTNEKLFF.